This TCR beta chain was recorded in a study of T-cell memory formation after mild COVID-19. Study background: The two donors had largely donor-specific TCR clusters.

Constant-segment primers served in 5'RACE that generated TCR alpha and TCR beta cDNA libraries bearing sample barcodes and UMIs. Via MiXCR, TCRdb re-called the 5' RACE reads, giving one row per CDR3 protein. The data hold 300,000 to 400,000 distinct CDR3 sequences, with around a sixth observed a single time. A word on this clonotype: Its specificity is not known. The CDR3 does not close with the conserved phenylalanine or tryptophan, likely indicating a read error.

Points from the study as a whole: Clones that shrank (day 15 to 85) were balanced CD4/CD8, whereas later expanders leaned CD4+.

Trimming at V came to 4 bases and at J to 4 bases, leaving 17 bases not matched to a gene. The CDR3 runs 18 residues. Looked up from germline, CDR1 is SGHRS and CDR2 is YFSETQ. The clonotype comes from a man aged 18 to 30 who had mild COVID-19 (a few samples of this study predate the infection). Cell type and time point are not known. The chain carries TRBV5-1 and TRBJ1-2; 9 bases map to TRBD1. The specimen was PBMCs or a T cell subset sorted from them (not recorded which). In DNA form, the CDR3 reads TGCGCCAGCAGCCCTTCACAGGGGGCGTGGGTTACGTCCTATGGCTACACCTTA. It yields the protein CASSPSQGAWVTSYGYTL.